This TCR beta chain was recovered during a study of blood T cell repertoires in COVID-19. Study background: Sites in the United States, Italy and Spain provided acute and convalescent COVID-19 samples. Nucleic acid was either cDNA or gDNA, and it came from T cells, B-cell-depleted T cells, or PBMCs.

The CDR3 is 17 residues long. Germline CDR1 is LGHDT and CDR2 is YNNKEL (reference sequence). The V and J ends lost 3 bases and 3 bases, in that order; junction bases with no gene match: 11. The data were produced by immunoSEQ multiplex PCR, yet TCRdb's version contains in-frame clones alone and is incomplete. The data contain approximately 50,000 clones, roughly 85% of them singletons. In its sample, this clone was seen once. The specimen sequenced was peripheral blood. The chain carries TRBV3-1 (or the pseudogene TRBV3-2) and TRBJ2-1, with 7 positions matching TRBD2. The clonotype comes from a man aged 70-80 years with acute or convalescent COVID-19. CDR3 bases: TGTGCCAGCAGCCACTTAAGGACTAGAAACCTCTACAATGAGCAGTTCTTC. Its translation is CASSHLRTRNLYNEQFF.